Following are 32 T cell receptor beta chains from one sample sequenced in a study of cytomegalovirus exposure and HLA in healthy donors (dated by TCRdb to about 2017). Preparation of the library involved the immunoSEQ multiplex PCR assay. For the multiplex PCR, a mixture combining 60 forward primers for TCR Vbeta segments and 13 reverse primers for TCR Jbeta segments was used. The clones in this table, taken by TCRdb from immuneACCESS, are in-frame only. Not every clone is retained; where verified, under half of the shortfall comes from an unresolved V gene, and the cause of the rest is unknown. For this sample the table gives 110,000 to 150,000 clones, of which under 80% were detected only once. Roughly 8.8% of the sample lies in the top ten. Source material: PBMCs. The source is a woman aged 45-59 years in good health and CMV-seropositive.

This clone was detected only once. The J gene is TRBJ2-7, the V gene TRBV6-6, with 8 nucleotides matching TRBD1. This CDR3 has 15 amino acids. Germline-derived CDR1 and CDR2 are MNHNY and SVGAGI (reference sequence). The junction had 8 bases not matched to a gene; V was cut back by 7 bases and J by 0 bases. The chain's CDR3 is CASIPQGAFSYEQYF. DNA of the CDR3: TGTGCCAGCATCCCTCAGGGGGCCTTCTCCTACGAGCAGTACTTC.

The J gene is TRBJ2-6, the V gene TRBV28; D is perhaps TRBD2 (7 bases). Trimming took off 7 bases at V and 4 bases at J, with 14 bases between the two ends. CDR3 length equals 15 residues. The germline V gene has CDR1 MDHEN and CDR2 SYDVKM. CDR3 region: CASNTGGAGANVLTF. The CDR3 bases are TGTGCCAGCAACACGGGGGGCGCGGGGGCCAACGTCCTGACTTTC.

The chain has TRBV11-2 and TRBJ1-3; 7 bases fit TRBD1. V shed 3 bases, J shed 12 bases, and the junction held 5 bases outside the gene matches. CDR3 length: 12 residues. Germline V gene lookup returns CDR1 SGHAT and CDR2 FQNNGV. The CDR3 loop is CASSFYWTGIYF. The CDR3 coding sequence is TGTGCCAGCAGCTTCTATTGGACAGGCATATATTTT.

The genes are TRBV28 and TRBJ1-2, with D perhaps matching TRBD1 (5 bases). V dropped 2 bases and J dropped 3 bases, with 19 bases sitting between them. Germline loops: CDR1 MDHEN, CDR2 SYDVKM. The CDR3 runs to 17 residues. CDR3 protein: CASSLTQGIPPHYGYTF. CDR3 DNA sequence: TGTGCCAGCAGTTTAACCCAGGGTATACCCCCTCACTATGGCTACACCTTC.

The rearrangement joins TRBV6-1 to TRBJ2-7; 11 nucleotides agree with TRBD1. The CDR3 totals 16 residues. From germline, CDR1 is MNHNS and CDR2 SASEGT. V was pared by 4 bases and J by 3 bases, with 8 bases of the junction left unmatched. The CDR3 DNA is TGTGCCAGCAGTGCTACACCGGGACAGGGGGGCTACGAGCAGTACTTC. Its translation is CASSATPGQGGYEQYF.

The rearrangement links TRBV10-3 to TRBJ2-7; 7 bases are shared with TRBD1. Germline V gene data show CDR1 as ENHRY and CDR2 as SYGVKD. Trimming at V came to 8 bases and at J to 2 bases, leaving 6 bases not matched to a gene. This CDR3 spans 13 amino acids. In DNA, the CDR3 is TGTGCCATCCGAGGGACAGAGCCCTACGAGCAGTACTTC. Residues: CAIRGTEPYEQYF.

V and J are TRBV12-5 and TRBJ2-5; 8 positions agree with TRBD2. J was trimmed by 0 bases and V by 7 bases; bases with no gene match: 10. This CDR3 region has 16 residues. The germline V gene encodes CDR1 LGHNT and CDR2 FRNRAP. CDR3 DNA: TGTGCTAGTGCCCTTGGGGGCGGGGGGTACCAAGAGACCCAGTACTTC. Protein product: CASALGGGGYQETQYF.

The rearrangement links TRBV6-1 to TRBJ2-3; 11 positions match TRBD2. This CDR3 is built from 15 residues. Germline V gene sequence: CDR1 MNHNS, CDR2 SASEGT. The V gene end was trimmed by 3 bases and the J gene end by 4 bases; junction bases not matched to a gene: 3. The CDR3 DNA is TGTGCCAGCAGTGAGTTAGCGGGGGGGGCAGATACGCAGTATTTT. This codes for CASSELAGGADTQYF.

The chain carries TRBV19 and TRBJ2-3; perhaps TRBD2 as D (6 bases). Germline V gives CDR1 LNHDA, CDR2 SQIVND (reference sequence). The CDR3 is 15 residues long. Trimming pared 4 bases from V and 0 bases from J, leaving 11 bases between. Written as DNA, the CDR3 is TGTGCCAGTAGTACCGACGGGGGTAGCACAGATACGCAGTATTTT. This codes for CASSTDGGSTDTQYF.

V is TRBV2 and J is TRBJ2-2, with 9 bases matching TRBD2. This CDR3 is built from 14 residues. V shed 5 bases and J 6 bases; nucleotides not matched to a gene: 4. Germline CDR1 is SNHLY and CDR2 is FYNNEI. The CDR3 coding sequence is TGTGCCAGCAGTCTGGGCGGGGGGGCCGGGGAGCTGTTTTTT. Amino acid sequence: CASSLGGGAGELFF.

The chain couples TRBV6-5 to TRBJ2-7, with 7 bases lining up with TRBD1. The junction had 9 bases not matched to a gene; V was cut back by 6 bases and J by 1 base. The germline CDR1 and CDR2 sequences are MNHEY and SVGAGI. CDR3 length equals 15 residues. CDR3 sequence reads: CASRRDRVGSYEQYF. The CDR3 coding sequence is TGTGCCAGCAGGCGAGACAGGGTAGGGTCCTACGAGCAGTACTTC.

CDR3 region: CASSRRGLQETQYF. DNA for the CDR3: TGTGCCAGCAGCCGGAGGGGTCTCCAAGAGACCCAGTACTTC. V and J are TRBV5-6 and TRBJ2-5, with D possibly being TRBD2 (6 bases). This CDR3 spans 14 amino acids. Germline CDR1 is SGHDT and CDR2 is YYEEEE. V shed 4 bases and J shed 1 base, with 11 bases lying between them.

In this sample, this clone turned up a few times. V usage is TRBV6-1 and J usage is TRBJ2-6, with no clear D. Trimming left V 7 bases short and J 2 bases short, with 6 bases between. Germline V lookup: CDR1 MNHNS, CDR2 SASEGT. The CDR3 spans 13 residues. DNA of the CDR3: TGTGCCAGCATCCAGGCTGGGGCCAACGTCCTGACTTTC. Its protein product is CASIQAGANVLTF.

The chain couples TRBV2 to TRBJ1-2; D possibly corresponds to TRBD1 (6 bases). V lost 3 bases and J 4 bases, leaving 15 bases between the germline ends. The CDR3 length is 15 residues. Germline V CDR1 and CDR2: SNHLY, FYNNEI. CDR3 in DNA: TGTGCCAGCAGTGAGCACAGGGAGAGCGTCTATGGCTACACCTTC. Translated, it gives CASSEHRESVYGYTF.

For this clone: Mismatch with germline at one junction end may stem from a read error. The chain employs TRBV10-3 and TRBJ2-3; 9 bases are a match to TRBD2. The CDR3 length is 14 residues. CDR1 is ENHRY and CDR2 is SYGVKD in the germline V gene. CDR3 nucleotide sequence: TGTGCCGTCAGACTAGCGGACGCACAAGATACGCAGTATTTT. This translates into CAVRLADAQDTQYF.

V and J are TRBV5-1 and TRBJ2-7; a possible D gene is TRBD1 (5 bases). The V gene's germline CDR1 is SGHRS and CDR2 YFSETQ. CDR3 length equals 14 residues. V was clipped by 2 bases and J by 6 bases, with 15 bases between them. The CDR3 is CASSLQTGSIEQYF. The CDR3 DNA follows: TGCGCCAGCAGCTTACAAACAGGTTCCATCGAGCAGTACTTC.

The genes are TRBV7-9 and TRBJ2-3; D might be TRBD2 (6 bases). The CDR3 contains 16 residues. CDR1 is SEHNR and CDR2 is FQNEAQ in the germline V gene (reference sequence). V lost 5 bases to trimming and J lost 3 bases, with 18 bases between them. CDR3 bases: TGTGCCAGCAGCCACCCGGGCAAGGAGGGGACAGATACGCAGTATTTT. Protein sequence: CASSHPGKEGTDTQYF.

The rearrangement joins TRBV15 to TRBJ1-3; 7 bases are a match to TRBD1. V trimming: 5 bases; J trimming: 4 bases; junction bases outside the gene matches: 8. Germline values: CDR1 LNHNV, CDR2 YYDKDF (reference sequence). CDR3 length: 15 residues. This chain's CDR3 is CATSVNTGEGNTIYF. CDR3 nucleotides: TGTGCCACCAGCGTTAATACAGGGGAAGGAAACACCATATATTTT.

The J gene is TRBJ1-5, the V gene TRBV18; 7 nucleotides match TRBD1. Germline V CDR1 and CDR2: KGHSH, LQKENI. V shed 4 bases and J 5 bases; nucleotides not matched to a gene: 8. The CDR3 is 15 amino acids. CDR3 sequence reads: CASSLNQGVDQPQHF. CDR3 nucleotide sequence: TGTGCCAGCTCACTAAATCAGGGGGTCGATCAGCCCCAGCATTTT.

The chain carries TRBV7-9 and TRBJ1-2; 9 bases match TRBD1. The CDR3 sequence is 15 residues long. With 5 bases clipped from V and 2 bases from J, the junction kept 6 bases outside the gene matches. Germline V gene lookup returns CDR1 SEHNR and CDR2 FQNEAQ (reference sequence). The CDR3 DNA is TGTGCCAGCAGCCGTACCACAGGGGGCAACTATGGCTACACCTTC. It encodes CASSRTTGGNYGYTF.

V and J are TRBV28 and TRBJ1-2; no firm D call. CDR1 and CDR2 (germline): MDHEN, SYDVKM. The CDR3 covers 11 residues. This CDR3 reads CAIRGPNGYTF. The DNA for the CDR3 is TGTGCTATCCGCGGCCCCAATGGCTACACCTTC.

V gene TRBV5-4 combines with J gene TRBJ2-1, with 12 bases that match TRBD2. The germline gives CDR1 SGHNT, CDR2 YYREEE (reference sequence). Trimming cost V 4 bases and J 10 bases; bases outside gene matches: 9. This CDR3 has 15 residues. The CDR3 loop is CASSTPTSGGWEQFF. CDR3 nucleotide sequence: TGTGCCAGCAGCACACCGACTAGCGGGGGTTGGGAGCAGTTCTTC.

This clone showed up just a few times. The chain joins TRBV7-2 to TRBJ1-1; D is unresolved. The germline V gene has CDR1 SGHTA and CDR2 FQGNSA. The CDR3 runs to 15 residues. The germline V and J ends were trimmed by 5 bases and 1 base, with 14 bases remaining between them. The CDR3 sequence is CASSPRSDKNTEAFF. The CDR3 DNA reads TGTGCCAGCAGCCCCCGATCCGACAAGAACACTGAAGCTTTCTTT.

The rearrangement joins TRBV10-3 to TRBJ2-3; TRBD2 matches at 8 bases. The CDR3 has 15 amino acids. The germline gives CDR1 ENHRY, CDR2 SYGVKD. With V trimmed by 4 bases and J by 6 bases, 9 bases remained unmatched. The CDR3 here is CAISAAGGLVDTQYF. DNA for the CDR3: TGTGCCATCAGTGCTGCGGGGGGTCTGGTTGATACGCAGTATTTT.

The J gene is TRBJ1-1, the V gene TRBV14, with D unresolved. The V end was cut by 6 bases, the J end by 0 bases, with 8 bases between. Germline V gene sequence: CDR1 SGHDN, CDR2 FVKESK. The CDR3 runs 13 residues. The CDR3 DNA follows: TGTGCCAGCAGGAGAACGGTGAACACTGAAGCTTTCTTT. Amino acid sequence: CASRRTVNTEAFF.

V and J are TRBV11-2 and TRBJ1-6, with a possible D match to TRBD1 (6 bases). The CDR3 runs 16 residues. Germline V gene sequence: CDR1 SGHAT, CDR2 FQNNGV. V lost 1 base, J lost 7 bases, and 14 bases lay in between. The CDR3 region is CASSLGWQGRNSPLHF. The CDR3, as DNA: TGTGCCAGCAGCTTAGGTTGGCAGGGGCGAAATTCACCCCTCCACTTT.

The V gene is TRBV7-9, the J gene TRBJ1-4; a possible D gene is TRBD1 (6 bases). Germline CDR1 and CDR2: SEHNR and FQNEAQ (reference sequence). V was clipped by 9 bases and J by 8 bases, with 16 bases between them. This CDR3 has 13 residues. Written as DNA, the CDR3 is TGTGCCAGTACAGGGCCAATAAGGGAAAAACTGTTTTTT. This encodes CASTGPIREKLFF.

The V call is TRBV5-4, the J call TRBJ2-1; 8 bases agree with TRBD2. J gave up 0 bases and V 7 bases, and 15 bases lay outside the gene matches. Germline V gives CDR1 SGHNT, CDR2 YYREEE (reference sequence). The CDR3 runs to 18 residues. The CDR3 protein is CASGGGRPSRSSYNEQFF. Written as DNA, the CDR3 is TGTGCCAGCGGCGGGGGGAGGCCCTCCCGAAGCTCCTACAATGAGCAGTTCTTC.

The rearrangement uses TRBV19 and TRBJ2-1; weak D call: TRBD2 (6 bases). Trimming shortened V by 1 base and J by 2 bases, and 9 bases separated the two germline ends. Germline loops: CDR1 LNHDA, CDR2 SQIVND (reference sequence). The CDR3 contains 15 residues. The DNA of the CDR3 is TGTGCCAGTAGTATAGGCGGGGCAGCCTACAATGAGCAGTTCTTC. Translating gives CASSIGGAAYNEQFF.

The chain has TRBV19 and TRBJ1-6; 7 nucleotides match TRBD1. The CDR3 has 15 amino acids. The V gene's germline CDR1 is LNHDA and CDR2 SQIVND (reference sequence). Trimming removed 7 bases from V and 0 bases from J; junction bases left unmatched: 3. The DNA of the CDR3 is TGTGCCAGTAAGACAGGGAGCTCCTATAATTCACCCCTCCACTTT. Encoded protein: CASKTGSSYNSPLHF.

This rearrangement joins TRBV5-1 to TRBJ2-7, with D maybe TRBD1 (6 bases). The CDR3 consists of 14 residues. Germline V gene data show CDR1 as SGHRS and CDR2 as YFSETQ. The germline V and J ends were trimmed by 4 bases and 0 bases, with 11 bases remaining between them. CDR3: CASSDKTGSYEQYF. The CDR3 DNA follows: TGCGCCAGCAGCGATAAGACAGGCTCCTACGAGCAGTACTTC.

CDR3 DNA sequence: TGCAGCGTTGAGGCGGGACCGCCTAGTGGCTACACCTTC. Protein sequence: CSVEAGPPSGYTF. V gene TRBV29-1 combines with J gene TRBJ1-2; TRBD1 is a possible D gene (5 bases). V was pared by 3 bases and J by 7 bases, with 15 bases between. The CDR3 contains 13 residues. CDR1 SQVTM and CDR2 ANQGSEA come from the germline V gene.